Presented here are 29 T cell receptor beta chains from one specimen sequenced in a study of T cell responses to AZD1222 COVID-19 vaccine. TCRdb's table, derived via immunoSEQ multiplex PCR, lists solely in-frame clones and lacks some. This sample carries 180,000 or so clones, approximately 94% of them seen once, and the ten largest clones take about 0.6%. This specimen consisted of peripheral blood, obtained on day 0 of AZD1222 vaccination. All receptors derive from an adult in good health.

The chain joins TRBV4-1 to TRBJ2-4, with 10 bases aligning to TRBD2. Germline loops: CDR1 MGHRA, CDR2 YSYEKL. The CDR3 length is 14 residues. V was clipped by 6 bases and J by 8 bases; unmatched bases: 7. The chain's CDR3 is CASRQTSGEYIQYF. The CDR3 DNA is TGCGCCAGCAGGCAAACTAGCGGGGAGTACATTCAGTACTTC.

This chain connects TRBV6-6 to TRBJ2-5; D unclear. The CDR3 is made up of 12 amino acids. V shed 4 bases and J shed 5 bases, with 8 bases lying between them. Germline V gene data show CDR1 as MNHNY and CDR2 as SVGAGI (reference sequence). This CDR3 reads CASSFVSETQYF. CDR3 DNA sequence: TGTGCCAGCAGTTTCGTATCGGAGACCCAGTACTTC.

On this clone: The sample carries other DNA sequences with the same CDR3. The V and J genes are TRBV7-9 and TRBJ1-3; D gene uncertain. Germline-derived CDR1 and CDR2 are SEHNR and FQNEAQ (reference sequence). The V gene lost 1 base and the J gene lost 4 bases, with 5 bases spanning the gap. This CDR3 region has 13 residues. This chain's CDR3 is CASSLVAGNTIYF. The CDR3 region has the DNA TGTGCCAGCAGCTTAGTGGCGGGAAACACCATATATTTT.

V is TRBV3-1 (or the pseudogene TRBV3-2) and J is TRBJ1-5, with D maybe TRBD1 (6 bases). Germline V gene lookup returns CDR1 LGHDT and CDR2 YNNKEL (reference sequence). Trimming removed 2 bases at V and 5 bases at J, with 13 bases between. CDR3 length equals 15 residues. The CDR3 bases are TGTGCCAGCAGCCAATCGGACAGATTTCATCAGCCCCAGCATTTT. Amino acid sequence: CASSQSDRFHQPQHF.

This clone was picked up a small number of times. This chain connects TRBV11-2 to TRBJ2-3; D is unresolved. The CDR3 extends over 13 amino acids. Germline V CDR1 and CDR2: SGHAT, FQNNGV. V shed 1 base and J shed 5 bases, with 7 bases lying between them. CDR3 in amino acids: CASSLGIKDTQYF. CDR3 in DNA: TGTGCCAGCAGCTTAGGGATTAAAGATACGCAGTATTTT.

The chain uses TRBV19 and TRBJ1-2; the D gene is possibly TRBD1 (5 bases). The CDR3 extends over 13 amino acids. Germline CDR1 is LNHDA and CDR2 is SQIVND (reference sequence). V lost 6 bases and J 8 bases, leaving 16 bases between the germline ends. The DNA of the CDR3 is TGTGCCAGTAGCAGACAGCGCACCTGGGGCTACACCTTC. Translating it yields CASSRQRTWGYTF.

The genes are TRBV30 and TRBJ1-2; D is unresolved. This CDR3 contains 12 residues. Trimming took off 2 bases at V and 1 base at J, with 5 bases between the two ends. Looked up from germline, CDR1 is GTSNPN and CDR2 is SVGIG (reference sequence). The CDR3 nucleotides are TGTGCCTGGAGTATATTTAACTATGGCTACACCTTC. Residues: CAWSIFNYGYTF.

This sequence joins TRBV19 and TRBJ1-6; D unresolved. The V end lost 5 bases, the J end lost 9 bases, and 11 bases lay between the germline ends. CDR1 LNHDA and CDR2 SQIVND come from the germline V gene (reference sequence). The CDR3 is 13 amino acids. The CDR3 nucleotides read TGTGCCAGTAGTCTATCTCGGGGTTCACCCCTCCACTTT. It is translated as CASSLSRGSPLHF.

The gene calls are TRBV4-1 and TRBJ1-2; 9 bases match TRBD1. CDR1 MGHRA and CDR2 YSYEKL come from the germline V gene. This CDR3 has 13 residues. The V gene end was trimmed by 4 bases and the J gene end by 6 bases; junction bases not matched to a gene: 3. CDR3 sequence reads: CASSLTGGDGYTF. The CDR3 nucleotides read TGCGCCAGCAGCCTCACAGGGGGCGATGGCTACACCTTC.

In nucleotides, the CDR3 is TGTGCCAGCAGCTTAAGCGGAGTAAGCACAGATACGCAGTATTTT. Its protein is CASSLSGVSTDTQYF. The V and J genes are TRBV11-2 and TRBJ2-3; D might be TRBD2 (5 bases). CDR3 length: 15 residues. V lost 2 bases, J lost 0 bases, and 9 bases lay in between. Per germline, CDR1 SGHAT and CDR2 FQNNGV.

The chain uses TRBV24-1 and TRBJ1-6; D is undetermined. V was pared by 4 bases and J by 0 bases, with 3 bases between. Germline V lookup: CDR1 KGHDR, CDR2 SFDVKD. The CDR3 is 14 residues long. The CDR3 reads CATSESSYNSPLHF. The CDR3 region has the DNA TGTGCCACCAGTGAGAGCTCCTATAATTCACCCCTCCACTTT.

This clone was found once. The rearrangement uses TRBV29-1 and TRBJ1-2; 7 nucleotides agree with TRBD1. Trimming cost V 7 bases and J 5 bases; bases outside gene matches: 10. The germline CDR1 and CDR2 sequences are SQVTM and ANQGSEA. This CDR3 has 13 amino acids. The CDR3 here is CSARDSGYYGYTF. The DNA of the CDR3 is TGCAGCGCCCGGGACAGCGGATATTATGGCTACACCTTC.

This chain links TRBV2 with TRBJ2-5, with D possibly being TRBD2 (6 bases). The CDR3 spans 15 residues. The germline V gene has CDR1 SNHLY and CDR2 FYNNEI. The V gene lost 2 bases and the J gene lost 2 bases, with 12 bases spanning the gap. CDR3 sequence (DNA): TGTGCCAGCAGTGAACGTTGGAGGGCTCAAGAGACCCAGTACTTC. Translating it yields CASSERWRAQETQYF.

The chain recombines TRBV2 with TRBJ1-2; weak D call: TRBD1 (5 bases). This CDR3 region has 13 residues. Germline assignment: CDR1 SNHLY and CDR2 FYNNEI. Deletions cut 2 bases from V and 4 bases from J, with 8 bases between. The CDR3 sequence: CASSESGVYGYTF. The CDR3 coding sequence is TGTGCCAGCAGTGAATCGGGGGTCTATGGCTACACCTTC.

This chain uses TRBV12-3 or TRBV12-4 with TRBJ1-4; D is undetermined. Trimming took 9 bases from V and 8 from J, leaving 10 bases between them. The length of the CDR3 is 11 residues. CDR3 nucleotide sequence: TGTGCCAGTTCGACCGACGAAAAACTGTTTTTT. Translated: CASSTDEKLFF.

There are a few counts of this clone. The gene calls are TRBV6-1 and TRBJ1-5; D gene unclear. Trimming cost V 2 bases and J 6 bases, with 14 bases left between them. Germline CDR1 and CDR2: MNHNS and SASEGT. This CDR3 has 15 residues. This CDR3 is CASSENGEGGQPQHF. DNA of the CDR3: TGTGCCAGCAGTGAAAATGGGGAGGGCGGTCAGCCCCAGCATTTT.

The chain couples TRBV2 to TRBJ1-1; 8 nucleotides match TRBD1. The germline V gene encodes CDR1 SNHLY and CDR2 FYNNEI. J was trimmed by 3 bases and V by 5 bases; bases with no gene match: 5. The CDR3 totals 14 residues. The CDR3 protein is CASSLQGADTEAFF. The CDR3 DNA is TGTGCCAGCAGTCTGCAGGGGGCGGACACTGAAGCTTTCTTT.

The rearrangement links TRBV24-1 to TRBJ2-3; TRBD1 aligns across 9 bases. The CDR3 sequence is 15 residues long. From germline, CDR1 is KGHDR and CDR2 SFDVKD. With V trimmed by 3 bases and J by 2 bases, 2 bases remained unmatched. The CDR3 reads CATSDGTGTTDTQYF. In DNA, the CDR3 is TGTGCCACCAGTGATGGGACAGGGACCACAGATACGCAGTATTTT.

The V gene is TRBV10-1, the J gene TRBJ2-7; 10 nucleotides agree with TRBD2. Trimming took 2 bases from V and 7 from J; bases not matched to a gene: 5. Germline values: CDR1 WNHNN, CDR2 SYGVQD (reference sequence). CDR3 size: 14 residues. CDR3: CASSERAGGLEQYF. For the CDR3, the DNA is TGCGCCAGCAGTGAGAGAGCGGGAGGGCTGGAGCAGTACTTC.

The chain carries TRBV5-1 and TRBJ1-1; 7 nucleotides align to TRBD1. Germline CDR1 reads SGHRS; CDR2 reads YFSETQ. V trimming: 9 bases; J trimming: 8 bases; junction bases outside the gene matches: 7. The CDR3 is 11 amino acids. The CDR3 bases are TGCGCCACTCGACAGGGCAAAGAAGCTTTCTTT. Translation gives CATRQGKEAFF.

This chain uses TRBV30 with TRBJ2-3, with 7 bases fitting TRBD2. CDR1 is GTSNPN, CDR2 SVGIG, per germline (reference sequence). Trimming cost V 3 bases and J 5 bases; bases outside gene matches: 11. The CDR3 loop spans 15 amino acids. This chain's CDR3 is CAWSMGGRAEDTQYF. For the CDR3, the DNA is TGTGCCTGGAGCATGGGGGGGAGAGCGGAAGATACGCAGTATTTT.

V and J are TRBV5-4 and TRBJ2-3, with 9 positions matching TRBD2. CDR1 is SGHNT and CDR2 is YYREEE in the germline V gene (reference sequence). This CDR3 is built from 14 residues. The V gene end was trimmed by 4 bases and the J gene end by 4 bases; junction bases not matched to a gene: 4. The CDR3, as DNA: TGTGCCAGCAGCCCGGGACTAGCAGCAGATACGCAGTATTTT. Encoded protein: CASSPGLAADTQYF.

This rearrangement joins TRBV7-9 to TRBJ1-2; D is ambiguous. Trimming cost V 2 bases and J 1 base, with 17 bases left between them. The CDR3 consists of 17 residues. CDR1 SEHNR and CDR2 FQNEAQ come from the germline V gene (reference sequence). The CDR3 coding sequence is TGTGCCAGCAGCTTACTTCGCCGGCAGTCCGGTAACTATGGCTACACCTTC. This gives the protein CASSLLRRQSGNYGYTF. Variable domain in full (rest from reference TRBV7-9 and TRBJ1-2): DTGVSQNPRHKITKRGQNVTFRCDPISEHNRLYWYRQTLGQGPEFLTYFQNEAQLEKSRLLSDRFSAERPKGSFSTLEIQRTEQGDSAMYLCASSLLRRQSGNYGYTFGSGTRLTVV.

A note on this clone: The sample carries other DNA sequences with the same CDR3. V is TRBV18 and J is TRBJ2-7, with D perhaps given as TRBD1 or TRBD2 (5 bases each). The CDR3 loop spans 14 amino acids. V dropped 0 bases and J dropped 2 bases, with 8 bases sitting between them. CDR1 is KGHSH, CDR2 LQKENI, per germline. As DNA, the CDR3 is TGTGCCAGCTCACCACCTGGGACGACCTACGAGCAGTACTTC. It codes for CASSPPGTTYEQYF.

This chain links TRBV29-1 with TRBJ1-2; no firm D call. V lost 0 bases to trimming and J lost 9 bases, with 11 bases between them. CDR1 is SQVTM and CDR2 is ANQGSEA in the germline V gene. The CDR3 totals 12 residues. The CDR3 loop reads CSVEDRADSYTF. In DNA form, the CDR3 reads TGCAGCGTTGAAGATCGGGCAGATAGCTACACCTTC.

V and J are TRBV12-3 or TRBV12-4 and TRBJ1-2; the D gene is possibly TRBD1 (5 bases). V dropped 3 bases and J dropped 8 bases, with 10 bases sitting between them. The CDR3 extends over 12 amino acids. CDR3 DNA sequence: TGTGCCAGCAGTTTTGGCAGGGAGGGCTACACCTTC. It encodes CASSFGREGYTF.

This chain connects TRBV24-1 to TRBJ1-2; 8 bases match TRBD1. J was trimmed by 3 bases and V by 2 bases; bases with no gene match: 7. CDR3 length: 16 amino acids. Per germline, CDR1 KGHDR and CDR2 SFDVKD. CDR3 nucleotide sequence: TGTGCCACCAGTGATTCACGGACAGGGAGGGACTATGGCTACACCTTC. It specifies CATSDSRTGRDYGYTF.

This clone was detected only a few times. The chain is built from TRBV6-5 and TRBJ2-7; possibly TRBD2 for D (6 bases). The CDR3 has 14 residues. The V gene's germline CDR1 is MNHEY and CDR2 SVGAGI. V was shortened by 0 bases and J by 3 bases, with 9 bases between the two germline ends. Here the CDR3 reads CASSYSREVYEQYF. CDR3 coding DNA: TGTGCCAGCAGTTACTCAAGGGAGGTCTACGAGCAGTACTTC.

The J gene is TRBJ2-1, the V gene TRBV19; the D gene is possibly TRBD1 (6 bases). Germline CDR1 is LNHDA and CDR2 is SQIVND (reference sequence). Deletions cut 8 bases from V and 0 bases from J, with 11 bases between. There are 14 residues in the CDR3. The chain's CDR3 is CASSGTSSYNEQFF. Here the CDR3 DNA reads TGTGCCAGTTCCGGGACAAGCTCCTACAATGAGCAGTTCTTC.